Listed here are 29 T cell receptor beta chains from one sample, sequenced in a study of blood T cells in healthy people across ages. Through a sample-barcoded 5' primer and a J-beta primer mix, a second PCR was run for roughly 6 to 11 cycles. TCRdb re-derived calls from the 5' RACE reads in MiXCR, one entry per CDR3 protein. The sample lists about 1.1 million distinct CDR3 sequences, less than 45% occurring once. Sequenced sample: blood. The receptor source for this set is a man between 18 and 35 years old in good health.

The gene calls are TRBV20-1 and TRBJ1-1; D gene ambiguous. The germline V gene encodes CDR1 DFQATT and CDR2 SNEGSKA (reference sequence). The length of the CDR3 is 11 residues. V lost 6 bases, J lost 6 bases, and 11 bases lay in between. This CDR3 reads CSASERAEAFF. CDR3 in DNA: TGCAGTGCGTCCGAGCGCGCTGAAGCTTTCTTT.

This clonotype appeared a few times. This sequence joins TRBV20-1 and TRBJ2-1; 12 bases line up with TRBD2. The CDR3 is made up of 14 amino acids. V trimming: 4 bases; J trimming: 6 bases; junction bases outside the gene matches: 4. Germline-derived CDR1 and CDR2 are DFQATT and SNEGSKA (reference sequence). The CDR3 loop is CSATGLAGTNEQFF. CDR3 sequence (DNA): TGCAGTGCTACAGGACTAGCGGGGACCAATGAGCAGTTCTTC.

The rearrangement joins TRBV7-2 to TRBJ2-6; D is unclear. The germline V gene has CDR1 SGHTA and CDR2 FQGNSA. The length of the CDR3 is 16 residues. V was clipped by 5 bases and J by 1 base, with 12 bases between them. The CDR3 DNA reads TGTGCCAGCAGCCCCCCCTGGGGTTCTGGGGCCAACGTCCTGACTTTC. Encoded protein: CASSPPWGSGANVLTF.

The V call is TRBV20-1, the J call TRBJ2-7; no firm D call. Germline CDR1 and CDR2: DFQATT and SNEGSKA (reference sequence). This CDR3 has 13 amino acids. Trimming took 3 bases from V and 6 from J, leaving 15 bases between them. For the CDR3, the DNA is TGCAGTGCTAGCCGAAACACCGCGTCCGAGCAGTACTTC. It encodes CSASRNTASEQYF.

The chain carries TRBV20-1 and TRBJ2-1; no reliable D call. V was shortened by 1 base and J by 5 bases, with 6 bases between the two germline ends. Germline V gene sequence: CDR1 DFQATT, CDR2 SNEGSKA (reference sequence). The CDR3 has 12 residues. The CDR3 sequence is CSARGHDNEQFF. The CDR3 coding sequence is TGCAGTGCTAGAGGGCATGACAATGAGCAGTTCTTC.

V is TRBV20-1 and J is TRBJ2-3, with a tentative D call TRBD2 (7 bases). Germline loops: CDR1 DFQATT, CDR2 SNEGSKA (reference sequence). This CDR3 spans 17 amino acids. Trimming removed 5 bases from V and 2 bases from J, with 23 bases in between. DNA of the CDR3: TGCAGTGCTCAACTCAACGGGTGGGGGGGCCCCACAGATACGCAGTATTTT. Its translation is CSAQLNGWGGPTDTQYF.

This rearrangement joins TRBV7-9 to TRBJ2-3; possibly TRBD2 for D (6 bases). This CDR3 spans 12 amino acids. Germline CDR1 and CDR2: SEHNR and FQNEAQ (reference sequence). V gave up 3 bases and J gave up 8 bases, with 9 bases separating them. The CDR3 protein is CASSLGGATQYF. The CDR3 DNA reads as TGTGCCAGCAGCTTGGGGGGAGCTACGCAGTATTTT.

This clonotype was detected a few times. The V and J genes are TRBV4-2 and TRBJ2-3; D is undetermined. Germline CDR1 reads LGHNA; CDR2 reads YNFKEQ. The CDR3 totals 15 residues. V was trimmed by 4 bases and J by 0 bases, leaving 11 bases between them. The chain's CDR3 is CASSPPGPSTDTQYF. In DNA form, the CDR3 reads TGTGCCAGCAGCCCCCCCGGACCGAGCACAGATACGCAGTATTTT.

This clonotype was seen a few times. The chain links TRBV20-1 to TRBJ1-5; perhaps TRBD1 as D (6 bases). Germline CDR1 is DFQATT and CDR2 is SNEGSKA (reference sequence). The length of the CDR3 is 15 residues. Trimming cost V 6 bases and J 0 bases, with 15 bases left between them. The CDR3, as DNA: TGCAGTGCCGGACGGGGACACTATAGCAATCAGCCCCAGCATTTT. Translation gives CSAGRGHYSNQPQHF.

This clonotype was picked up one time. The CDR3 region has the DNA TGTGCCAGGGCGTTCTCGAGGGGGGGCACAGATACGCAGTATTTT. Protein sequence: CARAFSRGGTDTQYF. J is TRBJ2-3 and V is TRBV7-9; either TRBD1 or TRBD2 may supply D (6 bases each). V shed 9 bases and J shed 1 base, with 17 bases lying between them. The germline V gene has CDR1 SEHNR and CDR2 FQNEAQ (reference sequence). This CDR3 is 15 amino acids long. Full variable domain (rest looked up from reference TRBV7-9 and TRBJ2-3): DTGVSQNPRHKITKRGQNVTFRCDPISEHNRLYWYRQTLGQGPEFLTYFQNEAQLEKSRLLSDRFSAERPKGSFSTLEIQRTEQGDSAMYLCARAFSRGGTDTQYFGPGTRLTVL.

The rearrangement uses TRBV7-2 and TRBJ2-3, with a tentative D call TRBD2 (7 bases). Trimming stripped 6 bases from V and 4 bases from J, with 14 bases between. This CDR3 has 14 residues. Germline V gene data show CDR1 as SGHTA and CDR2 as FQGNSA. The CDR3 region has the DNA TGTGCCAGCAGAAGGGGGGGGGCCCCAGATACGCAGTATTTT. Its translation: CASRRGGAPDTQYF.

The rearrangement links TRBV4-1 to TRBJ1-5, with a weak D call TRBD1 (6 bases). Germline V CDR1 and CDR2: MGHRA, YSYEKL. The CDR3 is 18 amino acids. The germline V and J ends were trimmed by 2 bases and 0 bases, with 17 bases remaining between them. Written as DNA, the CDR3 is TGCGCCAGCAGCCAACAGGTCAGGGGCCGGTATAGCAATCAGCCCCAGCATTTT. It codes for CASSQQVRGRYSNQPQHF.

V is TRBV3-1 and J is TRBJ1-4; D call uncertain. This CDR3 spans 15 amino acids. CDR1 LGHDT and CDR2 YNNKEL come from the germline V gene (reference sequence). V was clipped by 1 base and J by 1 base, with 7 bases between them. CDR3 DNA sequence: TGTGCCAGCAGCCAAGGTGGGGTAACTAATGAAAAACTGTTTTTT. Its translation: CASSQGGVTNEKLFF.

CDR3: CATSRDLGQGGRGYTF. The CDR3 DNA reads TGTGCCACCAGCAGGGACTTGGGACAGGGGGGCCGCGGCTACACCTTC. V is TRBV15 and J is TRBJ1-2; 11 bases align to TRBD1. This CDR3 spans 16 amino acids. The V gene's germline CDR1 is LNHNV and CDR2 YYDKDF (reference sequence). With V trimmed by 3 bases and J by 8 bases, 11 bases remained unmatched.

The chain joins TRBV4-1 to TRBJ2-1, with TRBD2 matching 8 bases. Germline V gene lookup returns CDR1 MGHRA and CDR2 YSYEKL. The CDR3 consists of 16 residues. Losses at the gene ends were 0 bases for V and 6 bases for J; bases not matched to a gene: 7. For the CDR3, the DNA is TGCGCCAGCAGCCAAGATCGAACGGGGGGGCGCAATGAGCAGTTCTTC. It specifies CASSQDRTGGRNEQFF.

This clonotype was found a few times. The J gene is TRBJ1-6, the V gene TRBV9; perhaps TRBD1 as D (5 bases). CDR3 length equals 15 residues. The germline CDR1 and CDR2 sequences are SGDLS and YYNGEE. The V and J ends lost 4 bases and 7 bases respectively, with 15 bases between them. CDR3: CASSPGHVGNSPLHF. CDR3 bases: TGTGCCAGCAGCCCCGGACACGTGGGGAATTCACCCCTCCACTTT.

The chain carries TRBV6-2 or TRBV6-3 and TRBJ1-2; D is perhaps TRBD1 (6 bases). This CDR3 comprises 14 residues. V was trimmed by 6 bases and J by 5 bases, leaving 16 bases between them. Germline values: CDR1 MNHEY, CDR2 SVGEGT. CDR3 protein: CASSTSRRGYGYTF. The CDR3 DNA is TGTGCCAGCAGCACCTCGAGGAGGGGGTATGGCTACACCTTC.

This clonotype was detected only a few times. The CDR3 bases are TGTGCCAGCAGCCAAGAGACAGGGGGCCCCTACGAGCAGTACTTC. Protein: CASSQETGGPYEQYF. The chain joins TRBV4-2 to TRBJ2-7; TRBD1 aligns across 10 bases. Germline V gene sequence: CDR1 LGHNA, CDR2 YNFKEQ. This CDR3 comprises 15 residues. The trim removed 0 bases at V and 2 bases at J, leaving 1 base unmatched.

The DNA for the CDR3 is TGTGCCAGCAGCCCAGAGACTAGCGGGCCTGAGGAGACCCAGTACTTC. Its protein product is CASSPETSGPEETQYF. The chain employs TRBV7-9 and TRBJ2-5; TRBD2 matches 10 bases. The CDR3 sequence is 16 residues long. V was pared by 5 bases and J by 5 bases, with 11 bases of the junction left unmatched. Germline V gene sequence: CDR1 SEHNR, CDR2 FQNEAQ (reference sequence). The whole variable domain, remainder taken from reference TRBV7-9 and TRBJ2-5, is DTGVSQNPRHKITKRGQNVTFRCDPISEHNRLYWYRQTLGQGPEFLTYFQNEAQLEKSRLLSDRFSAERPKGSFSTLEIQRTEQGDSAMYLCASSPETSGPEETQYFGPGTRLLVL.

V and J are TRBV28 and TRBJ2-1; no clear D. This CDR3 has 13 residues. CDR1 and CDR2 (germline): MDHEN, SYDVKM. Deletions cut 5 bases from V and 8 bases from J, with 13 bases between. The CDR3 bases are TGTGCCAGCAGTCCAGATATAGGTTATGAGCAGTTCTTC. Translating it yields CASSPDIGYEQFF.

This clonotype was observed a few times. The CDR3 is CASDRLAGMDTQYF. In nucleotides, the CDR3 is TGTGCCAGCGACCGGCTAGCGGGGATGGATACGCAGTATTTT. The rearrangement links TRBV11-2 to TRBJ2-3; TRBD2 matches 9 bases. Germline loops: CDR1 SGHAT, CDR2 FQNNGV. The CDR3 runs to 14 residues. The trim removed 8 bases at V and 6 bases at J, leaving 9 bases unmatched.

The rearrangement links TRBV12-3 or TRBV12-4 to TRBJ2-3, with unresolved D. The V end lost 6 bases, the J end lost 8 bases, and 12 bases lay between the germline ends. There are 12 residues in the CDR3. The CDR3 loop is CASRTSAFTQYF. The CDR3, as DNA: TGTGCCAGCAGGACATCGGCTTTTACGCAGTATTTT.

The chain joins TRBV7-2 to TRBJ2-3; TRBD1 is a possible D gene (5 bases). CDR1 and CDR2 (germline): SGHTA, FQGNSA. V gave up 2 bases and J gave up 4 bases, with 10 bases separating them. The CDR3 is 14 amino acids. The DNA for the CDR3 is TGTGCCAGCAGCTTAAATAAAGGGGCAGATACGCAGTATTTT. This sequence encodes CASSLNKGADTQYF.

The chain recombines TRBV20-1 with TRBJ2-7; 8 nucleotides match TRBD1. The germline gives CDR1 DFQATT, CDR2 SNEGSKA (reference sequence). The CDR3 runs 14 residues. V dropped 4 bases and J dropped 2; count of bases not matched to a gene: 7. The CDR3: CSAINRDRTYEQYF. CDR3 nucleotide sequence: TGCAGTGCTATCAATCGGGACAGGACCTACGAGCAGTACTTC.

This clonotype showed up just a few times. The V gene is TRBV29-1, the J gene TRBJ1-1; 7 bases map to TRBD1. The CDR3 contains 15 residues. Germline CDR1 and CDR2: SQVTM and ANQGSEA. V lost 5 bases and J lost 0; bases outside the gene matches: 9. CDR3 sequence reads: CSVRGLVRMNTEAFF. Here the CDR3 DNA reads TGCAGCGTTAGGGGGCTCGTCCGGATGAACACTGAAGCTTTCTTT.

The V gene is TRBV27, the J gene TRBJ2-1; D could derive from TRBD1 or TRBD2 (5 bases each). The length of the CDR3 is 13 residues. Germline values: CDR1 MNHEY, CDR2 SMNVEV (reference sequence). V was clipped by 5 bases and J by 7 bases, with 12 bases between them. CDR3 coding DNA: TGTGCCAGCAGTGCTCCGGGGCCGAATGAGCAGTTCTTC. Amino acids: CASSAPGPNEQFF.

The chain links TRBV7-8 to TRBJ2-1, with 15 bases identical to TRBD2. Germline CDR1 and CDR2: SGHVS and FQNEAQ. The ends lost 7 bases at V and 6 bases at J; junction bases unmatched: 13. The CDR3 has 18 residues. The DNA of the CDR3 is TGTGCCAGCAACCAGCTTCCGGGACTAGCGGGGGGTGGCAATGAGCAGTTCTTC. Amino acids: CASNQLPGLAGGGNEQFF.

The sample holds a few counts of this clonotype. The chain is built from TRBV18 and TRBJ2-1; D not resolved. The V gene lost 1 base and the J gene lost 2 bases, with 6 bases spanning the gap. This CDR3 is built from 14 residues. The germline gives CDR1 KGHSH, CDR2 LQKENI. The CDR3 nucleotides are TGTGCCAGCTCACCACAGGGTACCTACAATGAGCAGTTCTTC. Amino acid sequence: CASSPQGTYNEQFF.

The chain joins TRBV7-2 to TRBJ2-7; 7 nucleotides agree with TRBD1. The germline CDR1 and CDR2 sequences are SGHTA and FQGNSA. V dropped 8 bases and J dropped 7; count of bases not matched to a gene: 20. There are 16 residues in the CDR3. CDR3 protein: CASSSRDSRLYNEQYF. CDR3 coding DNA: TGTGCCAGCTCTTCCCGGGACAGCCGACTGTACAATGAGCAGTACTTC.